A selection of T cell receptor beta chains follows, all from one sample in a study of blood T cell repertoires in COVID-19. Assay: immunoSEQ multiplex PCR; the TCRdb copy retains only in-frame clones and omits some. The sample includes around 27,000 clones, about 80% of them seen just once. Sample: peripheral blood. All receptors derive from a man in his 70s with active COVID-19. Each CDR3 is given with its conserved first and last residue. Each record gives: J gene, D gene, clone size, V gene, CDR3 protein, CDR3 DNA. The D gene is left open where the match is weak. Size tells how often a clone was seen (once, few, many) or the class of an expanded clone, and some rows leave it out.

TRBJ1-1 NA NA TRBV1 CTSSPAGGNTEAFF TGCACCAGCAGCCCGGCCGGGGGGAACACTGAAGCTTTCTTT
TRBJ2-3 NA few TRBV7-9 CASSLRRGTDTQYF TGTGCCAGCAGCTTACGAAGAGGCACAGATACGCAGTATTTT
TRBJ2-2 TRBD1 NA TRBV7-6 CASSPNTGGWAGELFF TGTGCCAGCAGCCCAAATACAGGGGGCTGGGCCGGGGAGCTGTTTTTT
TRBJ2-3 TRBD2 NA TRBV2 CASSGSGGYDTQYF TGTGCCAGCAGTGGTTCGGGGGGATATGATACGCAGTATTTT
TRBJ2-1 NA once TRBV7-3 CASSRLGQQNEQFF TGTGCCAGCAGCCGACTAGGGCAACAAAATGAGCAGTTCTTC
TRBJ2-1 TRBD2 NA TRBV2 CASVGAGDIYNEQFF TGTGCCAGCGTTGGAGCGGGAGATATTTACAATGAGCAGTTCTTC
TRBJ2-1 TRBD2 NA TRBV7-9 CASSPRRLAGGVNEQFF TGTGCCAGCAGCCCCCGTAGACTAGCGGGAGGGGTCAATGAGCAGTTCTTC
TRBJ2-7 NA NA TRBV15 CATSQGREFYEQYF TGTGCCACCAGCCAAGGTCGGGAGTTCTACGAGCAGTACTTC
TRBJ2-7 TRBD2 NA TRBV28 CASSTIAGPSRNEQYF TGTGCCAGCAGCACAATAGCGGGTCCCTCCCGAAACGAGCAGTACTTC
TRBJ1-1 NA NA TRBV6-5 CASGDTLNTEAFF TGTGCCAGCGGGGACACCTTGAACACTGAAGCTTTCTTT
TRBJ2-7 NA NA TRBV7-7 CASSPLSGQGSYEQYF TGTGCTAGCAGCCCACTTTCGGGTCAGGGGTCCTACGAGCAGTACTTC
TRBJ2-7 TRBD2 NA TRBV11-2 CASSISPRTSGSYEQYF TGTGCCAGCAGCATTAGTCCTCGGACTAGCGGTTCCTACGAGCAGTACTTC
TRBJ2-5 NA NA TRBV5-6 CASSLRAGARETQYF TGTGCCAGCAGCTTGAGGGCGGGTGCGCGGGAGACCCAGTACTTC
TRBJ1-5 NA few TRBV7-3 CASSLTPDQPQHF TGTGCCAGCAGCCTAACCCCGGATCAGCCCCAGCATTTT
TRBJ2-1 TRBD2 few TRBV10-3 CAIRETSGGINEQFF TGTGCCATCAGGGAAACTAGCGGGGGGATAAATGAGCAGTTCTTC
TRBJ2-1 TRBD2 NA TRBV14 CASSQSGTSGKKQFF TGTGCCAGCAGTCAAAGCGGGACTAGCGGAAAAAAGCAGTTCTTC
TRBJ2-5 TRBD1 few TRBV30 CAWRGTTRQGAWETQYF TGTGCCTGGCGGGGAACCACCCGACAGGGGGCGTGGGAGACCCAGTACTTC
TRBJ2-3 NA few TRBV5-1 CASSLTIQDTQYF TGCGCCAGCAGCTTGACAATCCAAGATACGCAGTATTTT
TRBJ1-5 NA NA TRBV2 CASSATGQPQHF TGTGCCAGCAGCGCAACGGGGCAGCCCCAGCATTTT
TRBJ1-6 NA NA TRBV4-1 CASSQDTRVRNSPLHF TGCGCCAGCAGCCAAGATACGAGGGTACGGAATTCACCCCTCCACTTT
TRBJ1-5 TRBD1 few TRBV19 CASSISGQGASQPQHF TGTGCCAGTAGTATATCGGGACAGGGGGCGAGTCAGCCCCAGCATTTT
TRBJ1-2 TRBD1 NA TRBV27 CASGYQGQGNGYTF TGTGCCAGCGGGTACCAGGGACAGGGGAACGGCTACACCTTC
TRBJ2-1 NA NA TRBV19 CASNRRDSILPNIYNEQFF TGTGCCAGTAACCGCCGGGACTCTATTCTACCCAATATCTACAATGAGCAGTTCTTC
TRBJ1-5 NA NA TRBV20-1 CSATDQTQGHQPQHF TGCAGTGCTACTGACCAGACGCAGGGGCATCAGCCCCAGCATTTT
TRBJ2-5 NA NA TRBV28 CASSWQLQETQYF TGTGCCAGCAGCTGGCAGTTACAAGAGACCCAGTACTTC
TRBJ2-7 NA NA TRBV10-2 CASTRTGSSYEQYF TGCGCCAGCACGAGGACGGGGTCTTCCTACGAGCAGTACTTC
TRBJ1-5 NA few TRBV28 CASRHHLNSNQPQHF TGTGCCAGCAGGCATCATCTAAATAGCAATCAGCCCCAGCATTTT
TRBJ1-6 NA few TRBV6-5 CASSYSAGKDSPLHF TGTGCCAGCAGTTACTCGGCAGGGAAGGATTCACCCCTCCACTTT
TRBJ2-1 NA few TRBV6-5 CASSYSSGGKQFF TGTGCCAGCAGTTACTCTAGCGGCGGCAAGCAGTTCTTC
TRBJ2-2 TRBD1 NA TRBV14 CASSRLTGDLTGELFF TGTGCCAGCAGCCGGCTGACAGGGGACCTCACCGGGGAGCTGTTTTTT
TRBJ2-3 NA once TRBV6-5 CASRWTEASTDTQYF TGTGCCAGCCGATGGACAGAGGCTAGCACAGATACGCAGTATTTT
TRBJ1-6 TRBD1 once TRBV4-1 CASSLGQGPVSPLHF TGCGCCAGCAGCCTCGGACAGGGGCCGGTTTCACCCCTCCACTTT
TRBJ2-2 TRBD2 NA TRBV5-1 CASSSSSGGTNTGELFF TGCGCCAGCAGCTCCTCTAGCGGGGGGACGAACACCGGGGAGCTGTTTTTT
TRBJ1-1 NA NA TRBV27 CASSSSGSGAEAFF TGTGCCAGCAGTAGCTCAGGGTCTGGCGCTGAAGCTTTCTTT
TRBJ2-2 TRBD1 NA TRBV4-1 CASTQGTGGSGELFF TGCGCCAGCACCCAGGGGACAGGGGGCTCCGGGGAGCTGTTTTTT
TRBJ1-3 NA NA TRBV11-2 CASSLRGGNTIYF TGTGCCAGCAGCTTACGGGGTGGAAACACCATATATTTT
TRBJ1-6 TRBD1 few TRBV6-2/TRBV6-3 CASSSHGTGGPPLHF TGTGCCAGCAGCTCCCACGGGACAGGGGGCCCACCCCTCCACTTT
TRBJ2-1 TRBD2 NA TRBV3-1/TRBV3-2 CASSPRGGPGEQFF TGTGCCAGCAGCCCCCGGGGGGGCCCCGGGGAGCAGTTCTTC
TRBJ2-1 TRBD1 NA TRBV19 CASSIRQGNEQFF TGTGCCAGTAGTATAAGACAGGGGAATGAGCAGTTCTTC
TRBJ1-3 TRBD1 NA TRBV4-2 CASSQDSGTGTGNTIYF TGTGCCAGCAGCCAAGATTCGGGGACAGGGACGGGAAACACCATATATTTT
TRBJ1-4 TRBD1 NA TRBV19 CASSITGVNIEKLFF TGTGCCAGTAGTATAACAGGGGTGAATATTGAAAAACTGTTTTTT
TRBJ2-7 NA NA TRBV28 CASSLDGRGRAYEQYF TGTGCCAGCAGTTTGGATGGACGGGGGAGAGCGTACGAGCAGTACTTC
TRBJ2-7 NA NA TRBV2 CASEDSLYEQYF TGTGCCAGCGAAGACTCCCTCTACGAGCAGTACTTC
TRBJ1-1 NA NA TRBV18 CASSPALRGTEAFF TGTGCCAGCTCACCTGCGTTAAGGGGTACTGAAGCTTTCTTT
TRBJ2-2 TRBD2 NA TRBV5-1 CASRPSGGAVTGELFF TGCGCCAGCAGACCTAGCGGGGGGGCCGTCACCGGGGAGCTGTTTTTT
TRBJ2-2 TRBD1 few TRBV23-1 CASIPNRGPTGELFF TGCGCCAGCATCCCCAACAGGGGGCCCACCGGGGAGCTGTTTTTT
TRBJ1-1 NA NA TRBV4-1 CASSQPARGRNTEAFF TGCGCCAGCAGCCAACCTGCCAGAGGGAGGAACACTGAAGCTTTCTTT
TRBJ1-4 TRBD1 NA TRBV5-1 CASSAGGVDEKLFF TGCGCCAGCAGCGCAGGGGGCGTGGATGAAAAACTGTTTTTT
TRBJ1-5 TRBD1 NA TRBV7-6 CASSLEQGSNQPQHF TGTGCCAGCAGCTTAGAACAGGGGAGCAATCAGCCCCAGCATTTT
TRBJ2-7 NA NA TRBV7-2 CASSLEAEYGQYF TGTGCCAGCAGCTTAGAGGCGGAATACGGGCAGTACTTC
TRBJ2-4 NA few TRBV28 CASSGGWMDKNIQYF TGTGCCAGCAGTGGCGGGTGGATGGACAAAAACATTCAGTACTTC
TRBJ2-2 TRBD2 NA TRBV7-9 CASTSGGNTGELFF TGTGCCAGCACCTCGGGGGGGAACACCGGGGAGCTGTTTTTT
TRBJ2-7 TRBD1 NA TRBV4-1 CASSTSAGTGPYEQYF TGCGCCAGCAGTACCTCAGCCGGGACAGGGCCATACGAGCAGTACTTC